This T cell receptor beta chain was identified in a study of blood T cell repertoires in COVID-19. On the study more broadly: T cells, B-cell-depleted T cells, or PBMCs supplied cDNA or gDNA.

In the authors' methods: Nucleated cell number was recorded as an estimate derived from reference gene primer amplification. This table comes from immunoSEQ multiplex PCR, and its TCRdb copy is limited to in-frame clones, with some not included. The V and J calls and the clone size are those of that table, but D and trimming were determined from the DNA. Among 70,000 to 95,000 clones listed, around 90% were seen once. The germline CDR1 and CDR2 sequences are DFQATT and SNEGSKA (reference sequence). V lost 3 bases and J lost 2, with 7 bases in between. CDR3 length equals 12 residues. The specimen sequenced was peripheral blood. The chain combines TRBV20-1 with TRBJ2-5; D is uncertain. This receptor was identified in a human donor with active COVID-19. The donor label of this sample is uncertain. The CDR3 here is CSASGQQETQYF. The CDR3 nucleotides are TGCAGTGCTAGTGGGCAGCAAGAGACCCAGTACTTC.